Listed here is a single TCR beta chain. Antigen unknown. The data were produced by immunoSEQ multiplex PCR, yet TCRdb's version contains in-frame clones alone and is incomplete. The sample has some 290,000 clones; roughly 90% are singletons. The data belong to a study of cytomegalovirus exposure and HLA in healthy donors. Study results and caveats: Accounts indicate the classifier identified cytomegalovirus status with strong specificity and sensitivity.

Sample: PBMCs. This receptor was identified in a young man in good health and CMV-seronegative.

The CDR3 coding sequence is TGTGCCAGCAGCTTATTCAACGGTTTGGAGACGGAAGCTTTCTTT. Translating gives CASSLFNGLETEAFF. The chain recombines TRBV7-9 with TRBJ1-1, with D unclear. The germline V and J ends were trimmed by 2 bases and 8 bases, with 18 bases remaining between them. This CDR3 is 15 amino acids long. CDR1 and CDR2 from the germline V gene are SEHNR and FQNEAQ (reference sequence).